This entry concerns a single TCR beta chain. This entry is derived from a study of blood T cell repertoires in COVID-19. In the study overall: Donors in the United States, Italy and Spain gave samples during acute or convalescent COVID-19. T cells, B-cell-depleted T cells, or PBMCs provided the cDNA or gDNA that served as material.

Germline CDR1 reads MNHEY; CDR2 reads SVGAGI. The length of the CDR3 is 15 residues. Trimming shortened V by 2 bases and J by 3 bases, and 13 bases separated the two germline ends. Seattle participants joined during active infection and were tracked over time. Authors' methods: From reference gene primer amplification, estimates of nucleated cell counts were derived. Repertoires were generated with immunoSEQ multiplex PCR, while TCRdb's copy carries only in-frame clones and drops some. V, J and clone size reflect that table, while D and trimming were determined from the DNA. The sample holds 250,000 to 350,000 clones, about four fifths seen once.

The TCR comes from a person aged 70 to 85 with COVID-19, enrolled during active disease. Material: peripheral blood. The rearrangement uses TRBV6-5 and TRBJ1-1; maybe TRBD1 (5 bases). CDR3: CASSYATELHTEAFF. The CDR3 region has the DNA TGTGCCAGCAGTTACGCGACAGAGCTACACACTGAAGCTTTCTTT.